This T cell receptor beta chain was found in a study of cytomegalovirus exposure and HLA in healthy donors. Study as a whole: The same platform used for the roughly 600 first-cohort repertoires was also used for the roughly 130 validation repertoires, as a later analysis reported.

It was the approximately 110-subject validation cohort, separate from the roughly 700-subject first cohort, to which the donors belonged. Turning to this clone: The target antigen is unknown.

Per the germline V gene, CDR1 is GTSNPN and CDR2 is SVGIG (reference sequence). V trimming: 0 bases; J trimming: 0 bases; junction bases outside the gene matches: 8. CDR3 length: 16 residues. General study results and limits: Later, an analysis found that TCR clusters from the first cohort tended to co-occur in the 120 validation repertoires. The listing of roughly 160 TCR beta chains classed them as cytomegalovirus-associated.

Libraries were prepared by immunoSEQ multiplex PCR; TCRdb keeps only in-frame clonotypes and omits some of them. The sample consists of about 360,000 clones, about nine tenths of them appearing once. The sequence derives from a woman aged 18-30 years in good health and CMV-seronegative. V gene TRBV30 combines with J gene TRBJ2-7; the match to TRBD2 covers 7 bases. Sequencing input: PBMCs. CDR3 in DNA: TGTGCCTGGAGTGTACTTTGGGGGGGTAGCTCCTACGAGCAGTACTTC. This gives the protein CAWSVLWGGSSYEQYF.